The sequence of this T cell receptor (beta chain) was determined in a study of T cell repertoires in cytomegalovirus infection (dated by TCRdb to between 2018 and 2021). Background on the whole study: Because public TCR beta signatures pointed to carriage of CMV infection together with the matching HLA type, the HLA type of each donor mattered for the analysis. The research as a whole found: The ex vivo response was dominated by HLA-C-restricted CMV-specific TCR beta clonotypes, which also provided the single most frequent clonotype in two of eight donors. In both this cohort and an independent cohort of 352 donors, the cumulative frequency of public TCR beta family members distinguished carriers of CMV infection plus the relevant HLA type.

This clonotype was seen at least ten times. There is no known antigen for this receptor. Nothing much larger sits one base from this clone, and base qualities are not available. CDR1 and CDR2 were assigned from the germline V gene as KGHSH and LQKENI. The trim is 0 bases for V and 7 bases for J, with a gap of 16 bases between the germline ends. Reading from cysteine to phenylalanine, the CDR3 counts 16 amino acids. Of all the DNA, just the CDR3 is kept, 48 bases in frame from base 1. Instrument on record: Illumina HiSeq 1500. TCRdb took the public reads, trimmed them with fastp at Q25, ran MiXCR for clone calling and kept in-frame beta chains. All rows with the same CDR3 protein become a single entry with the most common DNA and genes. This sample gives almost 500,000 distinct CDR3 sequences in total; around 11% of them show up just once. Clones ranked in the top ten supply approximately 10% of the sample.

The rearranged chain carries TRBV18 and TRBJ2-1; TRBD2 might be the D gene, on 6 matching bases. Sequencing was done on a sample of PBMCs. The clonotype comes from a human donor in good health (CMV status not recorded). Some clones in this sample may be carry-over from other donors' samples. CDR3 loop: CASSPPPGEFHNEQFF. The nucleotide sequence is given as TGTGCCAGCTCACCACCGCCGGGAGAGTTTCATAATGAGCAGTTCTTC.